The clone carrying this TCR beta chain was seen at least ten times. Antigen: not known. This CDR3 is built from 14 residues. CDR1 is SGHTA, CDR2 FQGNSA, per germline. V was cut by 4 bases and J by 6 bases, with 15 bases left in between. The sample is drawn from a study of T cells after yellow fever vaccination. Study information: Fractions low in cell number were prepared with SMART-Seq v4 Ultra Low Input.

The study, taken as a whole, reports: The presence of abundant clonotypes contaminating from the bulk population was possible in FACS-sorted repertoires. Booster samples showed a return of most primary-vaccination clones (approximately 95% CD4, around 85% CD8).

Template switching by 5'RACE produced TCR cDNA, adding a universal primer site and UMIs. Using its own MiXCR run on the 5' RACE reads, TCRdb lists one record per CDR3 protein. The top ten clones hold around 2.6% of a sample with 100,000 to 150,000 distinct CDR3 sequences, around 7.7% of them seen once. This sample comprised CD4+ T cells sorted from PBMCs, obtained approximately 11 days after the first yellow fever vaccination. The chain links TRBV7-2 to TRBJ1-1; the D gene is possibly TRBD1 (6 bases). This clonotype was obtained from a man between 18 and 35 years old who received the YFV17D yellow fever vaccine. For the CDR3, the DNA is TGTGCCAGCAGCTATTACAGGGAAGAGGCTGAAGCTTTCTTT. Translating it yields CASSYYREEAEAFF.